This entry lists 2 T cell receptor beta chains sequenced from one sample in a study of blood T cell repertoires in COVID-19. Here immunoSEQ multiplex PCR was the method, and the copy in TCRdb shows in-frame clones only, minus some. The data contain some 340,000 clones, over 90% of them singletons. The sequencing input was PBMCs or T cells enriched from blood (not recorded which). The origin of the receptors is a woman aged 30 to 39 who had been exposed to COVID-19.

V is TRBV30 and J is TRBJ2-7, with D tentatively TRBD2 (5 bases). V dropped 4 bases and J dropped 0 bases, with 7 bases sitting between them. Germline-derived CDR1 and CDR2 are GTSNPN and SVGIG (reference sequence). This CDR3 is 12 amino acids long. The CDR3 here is CAWTGNSYEQYF. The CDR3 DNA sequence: TGTGCCTGGACCGGGAACTCCTACGAGCAGTACTTC. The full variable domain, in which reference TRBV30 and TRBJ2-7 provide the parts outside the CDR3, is SQTIHQWPATLVQPVGSPLSLECTVEGTSNPNLYWYRQAAGRGLQLLFYSVGIGQISSEVPQNLSASRPQDRQFILSSKKLLLSDSGFYLCAWTGNSYEQYFGPGTRLTVT.

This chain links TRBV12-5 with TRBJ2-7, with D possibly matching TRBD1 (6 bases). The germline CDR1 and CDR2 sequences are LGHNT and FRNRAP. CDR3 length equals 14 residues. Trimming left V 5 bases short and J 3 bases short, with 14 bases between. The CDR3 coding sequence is TGTGCTAGTGGTCACCGGGACATGCACTACGAGCAGTACTTC. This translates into CASGHRDMHYEQYF.